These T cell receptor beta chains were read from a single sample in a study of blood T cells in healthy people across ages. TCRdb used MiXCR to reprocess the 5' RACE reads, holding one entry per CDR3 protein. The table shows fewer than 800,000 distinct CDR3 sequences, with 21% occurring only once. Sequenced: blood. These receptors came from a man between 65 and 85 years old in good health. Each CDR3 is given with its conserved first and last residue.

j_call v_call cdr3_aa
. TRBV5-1 CASSARGVGSYEQYF
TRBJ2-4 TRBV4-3 CASSQVPAGGPKNIQYF
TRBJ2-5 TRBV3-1 CASSQVGQQETQYF
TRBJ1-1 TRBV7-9 CASSLVEGGTEAFF
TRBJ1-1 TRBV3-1 CASSQDSRPAFF
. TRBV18 CASSPLGTSGNEQYF
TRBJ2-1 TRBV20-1 CSAHPIGTSANNEQFF
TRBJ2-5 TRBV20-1 CSLAGGHQEQYF
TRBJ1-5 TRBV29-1 CSVVLGQGINQPQHF
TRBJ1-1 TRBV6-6 CASTNPATENTEAFF
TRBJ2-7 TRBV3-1 CASSQTNEQYF
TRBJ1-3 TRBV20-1 CSATGESTGPSGNTIYF
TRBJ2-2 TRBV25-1 CASSEYKTGELFF
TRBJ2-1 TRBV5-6 CASSLGLQSYNEQFF
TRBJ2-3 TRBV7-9 CASSINPGLAGEVNTQYF
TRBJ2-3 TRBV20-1 CSATGTSGRGDTQYF
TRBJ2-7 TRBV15 CATSSTSGRYEQYF
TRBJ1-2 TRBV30 CAWSFGQAYGYTF
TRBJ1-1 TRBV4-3 CASSQQARAEAFF
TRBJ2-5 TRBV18 CASSPPAGQGQVETQYF
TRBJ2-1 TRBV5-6 CASSTGTSGGYNEQFF
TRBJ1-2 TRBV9 CASSVGGSYGYTF
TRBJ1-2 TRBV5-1 CASSSDGEPYGYTF
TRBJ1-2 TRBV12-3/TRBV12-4 CASRRTGPKTDFYGYTF
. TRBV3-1 CASSHRDTHREQYF
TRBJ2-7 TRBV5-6 CASTRVTNSYEQYF
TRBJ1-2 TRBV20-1 CSARDRPTNYGYTF
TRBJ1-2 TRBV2 CASRGTGHGYTF
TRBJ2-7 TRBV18 CASSPGSLYEQYF
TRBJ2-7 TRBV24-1 CATSDASGRNEQYF
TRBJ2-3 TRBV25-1 CASSDGQSTDTQYF
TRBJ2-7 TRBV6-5 CASTSDRSYEQYF
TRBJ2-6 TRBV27 CASRRLNSGANVLTF
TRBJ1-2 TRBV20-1 CSARDPDNYGYTF
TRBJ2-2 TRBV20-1 CSARGLAGVDTGELFF
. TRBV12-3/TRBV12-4 CASSPITDSYEQYF
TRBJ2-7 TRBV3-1 CASSYPGLAGAEQYF
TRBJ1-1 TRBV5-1 CASRLWDRDTEAFF
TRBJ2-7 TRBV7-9 CASSPRLGGSSYEQYF
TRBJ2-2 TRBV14 CASSQQLNTGELFF
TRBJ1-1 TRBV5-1 CASSLRGATHYTEAFF
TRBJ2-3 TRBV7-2 CASSLDLDTDTQYF
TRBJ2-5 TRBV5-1 CASSPTGQLGGTQYF
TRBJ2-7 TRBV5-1 CASSQLGTSYEQYF
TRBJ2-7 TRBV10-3 CAIQGSSYEQYF
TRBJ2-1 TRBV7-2 CASSGRTSAMDEQFF
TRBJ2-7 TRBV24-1 CATDNRDTGTSDSYEQYF